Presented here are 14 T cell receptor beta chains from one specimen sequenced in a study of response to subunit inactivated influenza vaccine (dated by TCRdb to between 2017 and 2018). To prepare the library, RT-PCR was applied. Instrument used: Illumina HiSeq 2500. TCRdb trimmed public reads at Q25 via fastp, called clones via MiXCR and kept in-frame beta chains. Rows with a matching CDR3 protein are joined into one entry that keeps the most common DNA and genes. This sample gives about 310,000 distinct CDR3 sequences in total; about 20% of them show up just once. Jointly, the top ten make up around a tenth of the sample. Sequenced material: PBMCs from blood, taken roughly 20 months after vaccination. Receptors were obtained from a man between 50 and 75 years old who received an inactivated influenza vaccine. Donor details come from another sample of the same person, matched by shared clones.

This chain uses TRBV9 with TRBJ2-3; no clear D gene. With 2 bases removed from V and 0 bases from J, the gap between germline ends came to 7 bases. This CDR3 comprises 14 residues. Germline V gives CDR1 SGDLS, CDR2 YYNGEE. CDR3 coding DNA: TGTGCCAGCAGCGTTTCCTCGAGCACAGATACGCAGTATTTT. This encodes CASSVSSSTDTQYF.

CDR3 in amino acids: CASSYGQGRKYF. DNA for the CDR3: TGTGCCAGCAGCTACGGACAGGGTCGGAAGTATTTT. The chain couples TRBV7-9 to TRBJ2-3; the match to TRBD1 covers 8 bases. V dropped 4 bases and J dropped 13; count of bases not matched to a gene: 7. Germline V lookup: CDR1 SEHNR, CDR2 FQNEAQ (reference sequence). This CDR3 is 12 amino acids long.

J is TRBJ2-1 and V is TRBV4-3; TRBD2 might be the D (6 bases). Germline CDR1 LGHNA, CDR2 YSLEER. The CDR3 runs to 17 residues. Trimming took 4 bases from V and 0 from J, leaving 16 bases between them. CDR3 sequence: CASSRGGRKSSYNEQFF. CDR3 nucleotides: TGCGCCAGCAGCCGAGGAGGGCGAAAGAGCTCCTACAATGAGCAGTTCTTC.

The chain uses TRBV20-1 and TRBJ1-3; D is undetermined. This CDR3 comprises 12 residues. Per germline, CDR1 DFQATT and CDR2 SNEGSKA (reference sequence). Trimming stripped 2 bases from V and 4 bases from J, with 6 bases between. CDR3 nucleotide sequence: TGCAGTGCTAGATTGAGGGGAAACACCATATATTTT. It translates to CSARLRGNTIYF.

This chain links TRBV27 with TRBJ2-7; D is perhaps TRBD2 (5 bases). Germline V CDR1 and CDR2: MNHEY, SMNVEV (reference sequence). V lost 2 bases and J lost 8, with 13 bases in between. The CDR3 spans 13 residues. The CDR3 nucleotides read TGTGCCAGCAGTTTAAGCGAGGGCCACAAGCAGTACTTC. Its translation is CASSLSEGHKQYF.

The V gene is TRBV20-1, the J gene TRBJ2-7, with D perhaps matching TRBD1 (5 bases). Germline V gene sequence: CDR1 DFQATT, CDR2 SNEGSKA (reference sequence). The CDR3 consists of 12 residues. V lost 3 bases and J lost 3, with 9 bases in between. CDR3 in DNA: TGCAGTGCTAGGGGGCCTTACTACGAGCAGTACTTC. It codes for CSARGPYYEQYF.

CDR3 in DNA: TGCGCCAGCAGCCAACACGGAGGGAATTCACCCCTCCACTTT. Encoded protein: CASSQHGGNSPLHF. The chain joins TRBV4-3 to TRBJ1-6; no reliable D call. The CDR3 loop spans 14 amino acids. The germline gives CDR1 LGHNA, CDR2 YSLEER. The V and J ends lost 2 bases and 7 bases respectively, with 9 bases between them.

In nucleotides, the CDR3 is TGTGCCAGCAGTTACAACACGGCCCAGTACTTC. Translation: CASSYNTAQYF. The V call is TRBV6-2 or TRBV6-3, the J call TRBJ2-5; D is uncertain. This CDR3 comprises 11 residues. The germline V gene has CDR1 MNHEY and CDR2 SVGEGT. Trimming stripped 2 bases from V and 9 bases from J, with 7 bases between.

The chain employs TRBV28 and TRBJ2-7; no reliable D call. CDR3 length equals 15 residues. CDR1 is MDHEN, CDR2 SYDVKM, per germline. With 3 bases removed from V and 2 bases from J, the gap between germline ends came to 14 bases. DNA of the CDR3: TGTGCCAGCAGTTTTGGCGGCAGAAACACCTACGAGCAGTACTTC. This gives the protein CASSFGGRNTYEQYF.

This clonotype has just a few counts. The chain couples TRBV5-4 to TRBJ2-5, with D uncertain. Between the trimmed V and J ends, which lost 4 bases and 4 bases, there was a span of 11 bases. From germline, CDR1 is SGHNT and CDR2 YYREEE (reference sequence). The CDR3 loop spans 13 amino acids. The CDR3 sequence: CASSLLWGETQYF. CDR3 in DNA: TGTGCCAGCAGCCTCTTGTGGGGAGAGACCCAGTACTTC.

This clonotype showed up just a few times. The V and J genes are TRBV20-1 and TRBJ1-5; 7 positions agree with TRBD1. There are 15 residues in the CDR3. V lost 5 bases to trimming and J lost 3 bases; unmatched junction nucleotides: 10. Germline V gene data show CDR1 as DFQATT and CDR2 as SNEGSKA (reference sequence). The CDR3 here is CSAPGQTIDNQPQHF. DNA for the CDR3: TGCAGTGCTCCGGGACAGACTATAGACAATCAGCCCCAGCATTTT.

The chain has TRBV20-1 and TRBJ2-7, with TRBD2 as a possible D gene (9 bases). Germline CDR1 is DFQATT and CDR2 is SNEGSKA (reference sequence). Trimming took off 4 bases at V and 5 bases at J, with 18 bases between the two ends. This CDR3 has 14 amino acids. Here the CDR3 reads CSAKRTGTSNEQYF. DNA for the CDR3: TGCAGTGCTAAACGGACAGGGACTAGCAACGAGCAGTACTTC.

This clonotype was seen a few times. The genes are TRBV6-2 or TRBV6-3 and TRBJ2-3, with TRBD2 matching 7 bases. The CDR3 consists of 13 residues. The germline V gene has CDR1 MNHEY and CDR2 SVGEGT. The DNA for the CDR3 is TGTGCGTCCCTTCTGGTTGGCGGGAGTACGCAGTATTTT. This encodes CASLLVGGSTQYF.

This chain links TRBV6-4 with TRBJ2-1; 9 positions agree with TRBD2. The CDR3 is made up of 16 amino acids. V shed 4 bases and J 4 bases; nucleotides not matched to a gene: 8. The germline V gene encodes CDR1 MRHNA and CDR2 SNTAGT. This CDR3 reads CASSGSASGIYNEQFF. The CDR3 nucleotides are TGTGCCAGCAGTGGCTCGGCTAGCGGGATTTACAATGAGCAGTTCTTC.